The 21 T cell receptor beta chains in this list originate from one sample, sequenced in a study of OX40 agonist ivuxolimab in advanced cancers. Generated by immunoSEQ multiplex PCR, the TCRdb table keeps only in-frame clones and is missing some. Here the sample spans 40,000 to 45,000 clones, roughly nine tenths being singletons. The sequences come from CD4+ or CD8+ T cells sorted from blood, collected in a trial of the OX40 agonist ivuxolimab. Receptor source: an adult with an advanced solid tumor such as melanoma, head and neck, liver or kidney cancer.

CDR3 nucleotides: TGTGCCAGCAGCGCGCCGGGACTGTCCTACAATGAGCAGTTCTTC. It yields the protein CASSAPGLSYNEQFF. The chain has TRBV9 and TRBJ2-1; D perhaps matches TRBD2 (6 bases). This CDR3 has 15 residues. Trimming cost V 3 bases and J 1 base, with 11 bases left between them. Germline V gene lookup returns CDR1 SGDLS and CDR2 YYNGEE.

The rearrangement joins TRBV5-6 to TRBJ1-5; D remains ambiguous. V gave up 0 bases and J gave up 3 bases, with 7 bases separating them. Germline V gives CDR1 SGHDT, CDR2 YYEEEE. The CDR3 has 14 amino acids. In nucleotides, the CDR3 is TGTGCCAGCAGCTTGGTAGGGCCCAATCAGCCCCAGCATTTT. It yields the protein CASSLVGPNQPQHF. Based on the CDR3 plus reference TRBV5-6 and TRBJ1-5, the full variable domain is DAGVTQSPTHLIKTRGQQVTLRCSPKSGHDTVSWYQQALGQGPQFIFQYYEEEERQRGNFPDRFSGHQFPNYSSELNVNALLLGDSALYLCASSLVGPNQPQHFGDGTRLSIL.

Remarks on this clone: Other DNA sequences in this specimen translate into the identical CDR3. V is TRBV4-1 and J is TRBJ2-7; 11 bases map to TRBD2. The CDR3 length is 15 residues. The V segment lost 1 base and the J segment 3 bases; nucleotides outside the gene matches: 2. CDR1 is MGHRA and CDR2 is YSYEKL in the germline V gene. The CDR3 loop is CASSQVGTSGYEQYF. The CDR3 DNA sequence: TGCGCCAGCAGCCAAGTTGGGACTAGCGGCTACGAGCAGTACTTC.

The chain employs TRBV5-5 and TRBJ2-7, with D perhaps being TRBD1 or TRBD2 (5 bases each). The germline V and J ends were trimmed by 4 bases and 2 bases, with 16 bases remaining between them. CDR1 SGHKS and CDR2 YYEKEE come from the germline V gene (reference sequence). The CDR3 covers 15 residues. CDR3 coding DNA: TGTGCCAGCAGCCTAGGGACGTTTGAAACCTACGAGCAGTACTTC. Translated: CASSLGTFETYEQYF.

This clone was picked up one time. This chain links TRBV13 with TRBJ1-2; 8 bases line up with TRBD1. Trimming took 4 bases from V and 7 from J; bases not matched to a gene: 2. Germline CDR1 reads PRHDT; CDR2 reads FYEKMQ (reference sequence). The CDR3 runs 12 residues. Here the CDR3 reads CASSSDRVGYTF. The DNA for the CDR3 is TGTGCCAGCAGCTCGGACAGGGTTGGCTACACCTTC.

The rearrangement joins TRBV5-1 to TRBJ2-7; D might be TRBD2 (6 bases). The V and J ends lost 2 bases and 2 bases respectively, with 17 bases between them. In germline, CDR1 is SGHRS, CDR2 YFSETQ. This CDR3 is built from 16 residues. The CDR3: CASSLRDPGEAYEQYF. Here the CDR3 DNA reads TGCGCCAGCAGCTTACGTGATCCGGGAGAGGCCTACGAGCAGTACTTC.

The chain carries TRBV4-1 and TRBJ2-7; possibly TRBD1 or TRBD2 for D (6 bases each). Trimming left V 1 base short and J 4 bases short, with 11 bases between. The CDR3 contains 14 residues. Germline CDR1 is MGHRA and CDR2 is YSYEKL. The CDR3 protein is CASSQVEGEYEQYF. The CDR3 DNA reads TGCGCCAGCAGCCAAGTGGAGGGGGAGTACGAGCAGTACTTC.

CDR3: CASSETGAPTGELFF. The CDR3 nucleotides are TGTGCCAGCAGTGAAACAGGGGCGCCCACCGGGGAGCTGTTTTTT. The genes are TRBV9 and TRBJ2-2; 7 bases are shared with TRBD1. V shed 5 bases and J 4 bases; nucleotides not matched to a gene: 8. The CDR3 contains 15 residues. Germline V CDR1 and CDR2: SGDLS, YYNGEE.

The chain links TRBV19 to TRBJ2-7, with 7 bases lining up with TRBD2. Germline loops: CDR1 LNHDA, CDR2 SQIVND (reference sequence). V was clipped by 4 bases and J by 3 bases; unmatched bases: 3. The CDR3 spans 13 residues. This CDR3 reads CASSSSGGYEQYF. For the CDR3, the DNA is TGTGCCAGTAGTAGTTCGGGGGGCTACGAGCAGTACTTC. Complete variable domain (other parts from reference TRBV19 and TRBJ2-7): DGGITQSPKYLFRKEGQNVTLSCEQNLNHDAMYWYRQDPGQGLRLIYYSQIVNDFQKGDIAEGYSVSREKKESFPLTVTSAQKNPTAFYLCASSSSGGYEQYFGPGTRLTVT.

The chain uses TRBV9 and TRBJ2-2; 13 positions agree with TRBD2. V was pared by 5 bases and J by 7 bases, with 8 bases of the junction left unmatched. CDR1 is SGDLS and CDR2 is YYNGEE in the germline V gene. CDR3 length equals 16 residues. The CDR3: CASSGTSGRAYGELFF. The CDR3 bases are TGTGCCAGCAGTGGCACTAGCGGGAGGGCCTACGGGGAGCTGTTTTTT. Filled out from reference TRBV9 and TRBJ2-2, the complete variable domain reads DSGVTQTPKHLITATGQRVTLRCSPRSGDLSVYWYQQSLDQGLQFLIQYYNGEERAKGNILERFSAQQFPDLHSELNLSSLELGDSALYFCASSGTSGRAYGELFFGEGSRLTVL.

V gene TRBV9 combines with J gene TRBJ2-2; D is perhaps TRBD2 (7 bases). This CDR3 spans 15 amino acids. Deletions cut 6 bases from V and 4 bases from J, with 16 bases between. Germline values: CDR1 SGDLS, CDR2 YYNGEE. The CDR3: CASTLGGGVTGELFF. The CDR3 DNA sequence: TGTGCCAGCACCCTAGGGGGGGGCGTCACCGGGGAGCTGTTTTTT.

The V call is TRBV25-1, the J call TRBJ2-5; TRBD1 matches at 8 bases. Per the germline V gene, CDR1 is MGHDK and CDR2 is SYGVNS. This CDR3 region has 13 residues. Trimming took 3 bases from V and 5 from J; bases not matched to a gene: 2. CDR3: CASSDDRGETQYF. The CDR3 DNA sequence: TGTGCCAGCAGTGATGACAGGGGTGAGACCCAGTACTTC.

This clone showed up many times. V usage is TRBV9 and J usage is TRBJ1-1; tentatively, D is TRBD1 (5 bases). The germline CDR1 and CDR2 sequences are SGDLS and YYNGEE. CDR3 length: 14 residues. V lost 5 bases to trimming and J lost 4 bases, with 15 bases between them. The CDR3 sequence is CASSEGAPATEAFF. The CDR3 bases are TGTGCCAGCAGTGAAGGGGCCCCGGCCACTGAAGCTTTCTTT.

The V gene is TRBV7-6, the J gene TRBJ2-7, with 8 bases aligning to TRBD1. V gave up 2 bases and J gave up 6 bases; unmatched junction bases: 6. Germline V gives CDR1 SGHVS, CDR2 FNYEAQ. The CDR3 loop spans 14 amino acids. CDR3 loop: CASSLPTGAAEQYF. The CDR3, as DNA: TGTGCCAGCAGCTTACCGACAGGGGCGGCCGAGCAGTACTTC.

This chain links TRBV28 with TRBJ2-3; the D call may be TRBD1 or TRBD2 (5 bases each). V dropped 2 bases and J dropped 0 bases, with 15 bases sitting between them. CDR3 length: 17 amino acids. Germline V gene sequence: CDR1 MDHEN, CDR2 SYDVKM. The CDR3 DNA follows: TGTGCCAGCAGTTTAGGGGCGGGCATCCTGAGCACAGATACGCAGTATTTT. Protein sequence: CASSLGAGILSTDTQYF.

The gene calls are TRBV27 and TRBJ2-1; no firm D call. From germline, CDR1 is MNHEY and CDR2 SMNVEV (reference sequence). V lost 3 bases to trimming and J lost 10 bases, with 7 bases between them. The CDR3 is made up of 11 amino acids. CDR3 region: CASSFGAEQFF. The CDR3 DNA reads as TGTGCCAGCAGTTTTGGCGCCGAGCAGTTCTTC.

This chain joins TRBV9 and TRBJ1-1, with D possibly matching TRBD1 (5 bases). Germline CDR1 and CDR2: SGDLS and YYNGEE. Trimming removed 0 bases at V and 1 base at J, with 10 bases between. This CDR3 spans 15 amino acids. In DNA form, the CDR3 reads TGTGCCAGCAGCGTAGAACTGGGGCCGAACACTGAAGCTTTCTTT. It translates to CASSVELGPNTEAFF.

The J gene is TRBJ1-6, the V gene TRBV6-5; D is possibly TRBD1 (6 bases). CDR1 MNHEY and CDR2 SVGAGI come from the germline V gene. V shed 5 bases and J shed 8 bases, with 10 bases lying between them. The CDR3 extends over 13 amino acids. CDR3 coding DNA: TGTGCCAGCAGTCAGGGGCCTGATTCACCCCTCCACTTT. Its translation: CASSQGPDSPLHF.

This sequence joins TRBV7-9 and TRBJ2-1; D may be TRBD2 (5 bases). Germline CDR1 SEHNR, CDR2 FQNEAQ (reference sequence). V lost 4 bases to trimming and J lost 0 bases, with 13 bases between them. The CDR3 is 16 amino acids. CDR3 in DNA: TGTGCCAGCAGCTCCACGGAGGCCAGCTCCTACAATGAGCAGTTCTTC. Translation gives CASSSTEASSYNEQFF.

The chain has TRBV7-8 and TRBJ2-5; D is possibly TRBD2 (5 bases). The CDR3 consists of 14 residues. CDR1 is SGHVS and CDR2 is FQNEAQ in the germline V gene. V was trimmed by 5 bases and J by 3 bases, leaving 13 bases between them. CDR3 in DNA: TGTGCCAGCAGCGAAGGGAGAATTGAAGAGACCCAGTACTTC. It codes for CASSEGRIEETQYF.

V usage is TRBV16 and J usage is TRBJ2-7; possible D gene TRBD1, 6 bases. Trimming took 4 bases from V and 1 from J, leaving 17 bases between them. Germline-derived CDR1 and CDR2 are KGHSY and FQNENV. CDR3 length: 16 residues. CDR3: CASSPYDRSKSYEQYF. In DNA, the CDR3 is TGTGCCAGCAGCCCGTACGACAGGAGTAAGTCCTACGAGCAGTACTTC. Supplemented by reference TRBV16 and TRBJ2-7, the full variable domain reads GEEVAQTPKHLVRGEGQKAKLYCAPIKGHSYVFWYQQVLKNEFKFLISFQNENVFDETGMPKERFSAKCLPNSPCSLEIQATKLEDSAVYFCASSPYDRSKSYEQYFGPGTRLTVT.